This TCR beta chain was captured by sequencing in a study of CD8 T cells in ankylosing spondylitis. Germline lookup yields CDR1 SGHDT and CDR2 YYEEEE. The CDR3 length is 14 residues. Trimming shortened V by 4 bases and J by 5 bases, and 15 bases separated the two germline ends. With molecular barcodes, quantitative 5'-RACE was used to make the TCR beta libraries. TCRdb re-derived calls from the 5' RACE reads in MiXCR, one entry per CDR3 protein. There are just under 550,000 distinct CDR3 sequences in the sample; over 9.5% occur only once, and approximately 6.2% lies in the top ten. This clonotype occurred many times. What it recognizes is unknown. Study-level points and caveats: It appeared that ankylosing spondylitis blood was characterized by a TCR beta motif of several highly homologous variants. In ankylosing spondylitis patients, matched synovial fluid reportedly showed significant enrichment of disease-linked clones. Reactive arthritis synovial fluid and blood were previously reported to contain some motif variants.

Sample: blood, either unsorted or a sorted T cell fraction (not recorded which). The chain combines TRBV5-6 with TRBJ1-1; TRBD1 is a possible D gene (6 bases). The receptor comes from a male donor with ankylosing spondylitis. The CDR3 region has the DNA TGTGCCAGCAGCCCTCCCAGGACAGCAACTGAAGCTTTCTTT. This sequence encodes CASSPPRTATEAFF.